A single sample is the source of the 26 T cell receptor beta chains below, sequenced in a study of blood T cell repertoires in COVID-19. The method was immunoSEQ multiplex PCR; TCRdb's version includes in-frame clones alone and lacks a portion of them. The sample lists some 300,000 clones, 70% to 90% occurring once. The sequenced sample consisted of peripheral blood. The receptors were gathered from a woman aged 70-85 years with COVID-19, enrolled during active disease.

This clone was counted only a few times. The rearrangement links TRBV27 to TRBJ2-3; 7 nucleotides line up with TRBD1. The trim removed 5 bases at V and 1 base at J, leaving 6 bases unmatched. The CDR3 covers 15 residues. The germline CDR1 and CDR2 sequences are MNHEY and SMNVEV (reference sequence). This CDR3 is CASSPRGPGTDTQYF. CDR3 DNA: TGTGCCAGCAGTCCGAGGGGGCCAGGCACAGATACGCAGTATTTT.

This clone turned up a few times. The chain links TRBV14 to TRBJ1-1; 8 nucleotides agree with TRBD1. The length of the CDR3 is 13 residues. In germline, CDR1 is SGHDN, CDR2 FVKESK. With V trimmed by 3 bases and J by 7 bases, 4 bases remained unmatched. CDR3 in DNA: TGTGCCAGCAGCCAGCAGGGGGCTAGTGAAGCTTTCTTT. The encoded protein is CASSQQGASEAFF.

The CDR3 sequence: CASSGTGMNTEAFF. DNA of the CDR3: TGTGCCAGTAGTGGGACAGGGATGAACACTGAAGCTTTCTTT. The chain couples TRBV19 to TRBJ1-1; TRBD1 matches at 9 bases. Germline values: CDR1 LNHDA, CDR2 SQIVND (reference sequence). V gave up 5 bases and J gave up 0 bases; unmatched junction bases: 1. The CDR3 has 14 residues.

This sequence joins TRBV20-1 and TRBJ1-1, with D unclear. Per the germline V gene, CDR1 is DFQATT and CDR2 is SNEGSKA (reference sequence). Trimming shortened V by 3 bases and J by 0 bases, and 11 bases separated the two germline ends. This CDR3 comprises 14 residues. This CDR3 is CSASNAGMNTEAFF. CDR3 DNA: TGCAGTGCTAGTAATGCGGGGATGAACACTGAAGCTTTCTTT.

A word on this clone: The sample has other DNA sequences that encode this CDR3 too. The chain employs TRBV3-1 (or the pseudogene TRBV3-2) and TRBJ2-3; TRBD1 is a possible D gene (5 bases). The germline V and J ends were trimmed by 5 bases and 1 base, with 10 bases remaining between them. Germline-derived CDR1 and CDR2 are LGHDT and YNNKEL (reference sequence). The CDR3 is 14 amino acids. The CDR3 here is CASSSTGGTDTQYF. The CDR3 region has the DNA TGTGCCAGCAGCTCCACAGGCGGCACAGATACGCAGTATTTT.

This rearrangement joins TRBV21-1 to TRBJ1-2; the table's D call TRBD1 went unverified against the DNA. TRBV21-1 is a known pseudogene. This CDR3 spans 15 amino acids. CDR3 protein: CASSKVHRDPYGYTF. CDR3 coding DNA: TGTGCCAGCAGCAAAGTCCACAGGGATCCGTATGGCTACACCTTC.

V gene TRBV7-9 combines with J gene TRBJ2-3, with 9 bases matching TRBD2. V lost 5 bases to trimming and J lost 2 bases; unmatched junction nucleotides: 2. Per germline, CDR1 SEHNR and CDR2 FQNEAQ (reference sequence). The CDR3 runs 14 residues. CDR3 region: CASSQRGATDTQYF. CDR3 DNA: TGTGCCAGCAGCCAGCGGGGGGCCACAGATACGCAGTATTTT.

The chain uses TRBV21-1 and TRBJ2-5; the D segment call TRBD1 is taken from the table without a DNA check. TRBV21-1 is a pseudogene. This CDR3 contains 16 residues. The CDR3, as DNA: TGTGCCAGCAGCAAGGGGACAGGGGGAATCCAAGAGACCCAGTACTTC. It yields the protein CASSKGTGGIQETQYF.

In DNA, the CDR3 is TGTGCCAGCAGCAAAACAGGGCTTTCACCCCTCCACTTT. Protein sequence: CASSKTGLSPLHF. V and J are TRBV21-1 and TRBJ1-6; the D segment call TRBD1 is taken from the table without a DNA check. TRBV21-1 corresponds to a pseudogene. This CDR3 region has 13 residues.

V usage is TRBV5-4 and J usage is TRBJ2-7; D is undetermined. The CDR3 is 12 amino acids. CDR1 and CDR2 (germline): SGHNT, YYREEE (reference sequence). V was cut by 0 bases and J by 9 bases, with 10 bases left in between. The CDR3 reads CASSLDNTGQYF. CDR3 in DNA: TGTGCCAGCAGCTTGGATAACACGGGGCAGTACTTC.

The chain joins TRBV4-2 to TRBJ2-7; perhaps TRBD2 as D (7 bases). The germline V gene has CDR1 LGHNA and CDR2 YNFKEQ. The CDR3 is made up of 14 amino acids. V lost 3 bases to trimming and J lost 0 bases, with 9 bases between them. The CDR3 region has the DNA TGTGCCAGCAGCCATGCGGGGGCCTCCTACGAGCAGTACTTC. Protein product: CASSHAGASYEQYF.

The V gene is TRBV27, the J gene TRBJ1-1; D remains unclear. V was trimmed by 5 bases and J by 2 bases, leaving 15 bases between them. The CDR3 covers 15 residues. Per the germline V gene, CDR1 is MNHEY and CDR2 is SMNVEV (reference sequence). The CDR3 protein is CASSLLPTPNTEAFF. CDR3 sequence (DNA): TGTGCCAGCAGTCTCCTACCGACACCTAACACTGAAGCTTTCTTT.

Only a few counts were recorded for this clone. The J gene is TRBJ2-7, the V gene TRBV27; the match to TRBD1 covers 11 bases. The J segment lost 1 base and the V segment lost 4 bases, leaving 9 bases of the junction unmatched. The CDR3 length is 17 residues. The germline CDR1 and CDR2 sequences are MNHEY and SMNVEV (reference sequence). CDR3 nucleotide sequence: TGTGCCAGCAGTTATATTCGGGGGACAGGGGGGTCCTACGAGCAGTACTTC. Translated, it gives CASSYIRGTGGSYEQYF.

In its sample, this clone was seen once. The gene calls are TRBV10-2 and TRBJ2-7; the D gene is possibly TRBD2 (6 bases). Trimming took 10 bases from V and 2 from J, leaving 15 bases between them. There are 13 residues in the CDR3. The germline CDR1 and CDR2 sequences are WSHSY and SAAADI. In nucleotides, the CDR3 is TGCGCCACCCAGGAGGGGAGCCCCTACGAGCAGTACTTC. It specifies CATQEGSPYEQYF.

This clone was observed at least ten times. The chain joins TRBV3-1 (or the pseudogene TRBV3-2) to TRBJ1-6; TRBD1 aligns across 9 bases. CDR1 is LGHDT, CDR2 YNNKEL, per germline (reference sequence). The trim removed 2 bases at V and 9 bases at J, leaving 5 bases unmatched. The CDR3 spans 15 residues. The CDR3 loop reads CASSQPGTGFSPLHF. CDR3 DNA: TGTGCCAGCAGCCAACCCGGGACAGGGTTTTCACCCCTCCACTTT.

This chain joins TRBV19 and TRBJ1-6; D remains unclear. This CDR3 is 13 amino acids long. CDR1 is LNHDA, CDR2 SQIVND, per germline (reference sequence). V lost 6 bases and J lost 9, with 12 bases in between. The chain's CDR3 is CASRLVAGSPLHF. CDR3 nucleotide sequence: TGTGCCAGTAGATTAGTGGCGGGTTCACCCCTCCACTTT.

The chain uses TRBV7-9 and TRBJ1-1; tentatively, D is TRBD1 (5 bases). The CDR3 sequence is 12 residues long. Trimming pared 4 bases from V and 4 bases from J, leaving 7 bases between. CDR1 and CDR2 (germline): SEHNR, FQNEAQ (reference sequence). CDR3 coding DNA: TGTGCCAGCAGCTCTCAGGGCACTGAAGCTTTCTTT. Translating it yields CASSSQGTEAFF. Full variable domain (rest looked up from reference TRBV7-9 and TRBJ1-1): DTGVSQNPRHKITKRGQNVTFRCDPISEHNRLYWYRQTLGQGPEFLTYFQNEAQLEKSRLLSDRFSAERPKGSFSTLEIQRTEQGDSAMYLCASSSQGTEAFFGQGTRLTVV.

V usage is TRBV6-5 and J usage is TRBJ2-1, with 9 bases identical to TRBD2. The CDR3 contains 13 residues. Unmatched junction bases numbered 3, after V lost 7 bases and J lost 5 bases. CDR1 and CDR2 (germline): MNHEY, SVGAGI. The CDR3 is CASKRLADNEQFF. The CDR3 bases are TGTGCCAGCAAAAGACTAGCGGACAATGAGCAGTTCTTC.

The count of this clone is one. The V and J genes are TRBV19 and TRBJ2-3; a possible D gene is TRBD2 (5 bases). CDR1 is LNHDA and CDR2 is SQIVND in the germline V gene (reference sequence). This CDR3 comprises 16 residues. Trimming shortened V by 1 base and J by 2 bases, and 13 bases separated the two germline ends. CDR3 protein: CASSIGELYDTDTQYF. The CDR3 nucleotides read TGTGCCAGTAGTATAGGGGAGTTGTACGACACAGATACGCAGTATTTT.

This clone has a single count. The CDR3 nucleotides are TGTGCCAGCAGCTTACAGGGGCGGCGACAGGGGGTGATTTCACCCCTCCACTTT. It translates to CASSLQGRRQGVISPLHF. The gene calls are TRBV7-2 and TRBJ1-6; 9 positions agree with TRBD1. The trim removed 2 bases at V and 9 bases at J, leaving 14 bases unmatched. This CDR3 has 18 amino acids. The V gene's germline CDR1 is SGHTA and CDR2 FQGNSA.

The V call is TRBV7-3, the J call TRBJ1-6; D uncertain. Germline V gene data show CDR1 as SGHTA and CDR2 as FQGTGA. The length of the CDR3 is 15 residues. Trimming took off 3 bases at V and 5 bases at J, with 11 bases between the two ends. The chain's CDR3 is CASSFLRGHNSPLHF. The CDR3 region has the DNA TGTGCCAGCAGCTTCCTCAGAGGTCATAATTCACCCCTCCACTTT.

This clone occurred a few times. V usage is TRBV18 and J usage is TRBJ2-1, with TRBD1 matching over 12 bases. Germline CDR1 KGHSH, CDR2 LQKENI. This CDR3 has 15 amino acids. J gave up 9 bases and V 5 bases, and 8 bases lay outside the gene matches. The CDR3 sequence is CASSSPGTGGFEQFF. The DNA for the CDR3 is TGTGCCAGCTCATCCCCCGGGACAGGGGGCTTTGAGCAGTTCTTC.

This chain joins TRBV27 and TRBJ1-1; weak D call: TRBD1 (5 bases). The CDR3 loop spans 17 amino acids. The germline V gene has CDR1 MNHEY and CDR2 SMNVEV (reference sequence). V was trimmed by 5 bases and J by 0 bases, leaving 19 bases between them. The CDR3, as DNA: TGTGCCAGCAGTCTAAAGAGGGGACTAAGGATGAACACTGAAGCTTTCTTT. This gives the protein CASSLKRGLRMNTEAFF.

This rearrangement joins TRBV29-1 to TRBJ2-3; D is perhaps TRBD1 (6 bases). The V gene lost 7 bases and the J gene lost 3 bases, with 11 bases spanning the gap. Germline V gene lookup returns CDR1 SQVTM and CDR2 ANQGSEA. The CDR3 runs 12 residues. The CDR3 DNA reads as TGCAGCGGCCACAGGGATACAGATACGCAGTATTTT. Translation: CSGHRDTDTQYF.

This clone was detected only once. The chain employs TRBV6-2 or TRBV6-3 and TRBJ1-5; the match to TRBD1 covers 8 bases. Germline loops: CDR1 MNHEY, CDR2 SVGEGT. The CDR3 is 15 amino acids. After removal of 6 bases from V and 6 bases from J, the junction contained 10 bases not matched to a gene. In DNA, the CDR3 is TGTGCCAGCAGACCTCGGACAGGGCAAAGTCAGCCCCAGCATTTT. As protein: CASRPRTGQSQPQHF.

V gene TRBV9 combines with J gene TRBJ2-1; 11 bases map to TRBD1. This CDR3 has 15 residues. In germline, CDR1 is SGDLS, CDR2 YYNGEE. With 3 bases clipped from V and 6 bases from J, the junction kept 5 bases outside the gene matches. The CDR3 coding sequence is TGTGCCAGCAGCGGGACAGGGGGCCTACTCAATGAGCAGTTCTTC. It specifies CASSGTGGLLNEQFF.